What follows are 32 T cell receptor beta chains derived from one specimen sequenced in a study of cytomegalovirus exposure and HLA in healthy donors. A multiplex PCR was run with 60 Vbeta primers and 13 Jbeta primers. Some clones are missing from TCRdb's copy, which holds only in-frame ones; the method was immunoSEQ multiplex PCR. The sample comprises fewer than 40,000 clones, about 79% of which are singletons, and less than 4% rests with the top ten. The source material was PBMCs. The receptors stem from a woman aged 18-29 years in good health and CMV-seronegative.

V and J are TRBV4-3 and TRBJ2-7; 9 bases match TRBD2. CDR1 and CDR2 (germline): LGHNA, YSLEER. This CDR3 is built from 16 residues. J lost 2 bases, V lost 0 bases, and 5 bases had no gene match. Here the CDR3 DNA reads TGCGCCAGCAGCCAAGATCCTCTAGCGGGGACCTACGAGCAGTACTTC. This translates into CASSQDPLAGTYEQYF.

The chain recombines TRBV7-9 with TRBJ2-3; 9 bases agree with TRBD2. Looked up from germline, CDR1 is SEHNR and CDR2 is FQNEAQ (reference sequence). Unmatched junction bases numbered 4, after V lost 3 bases and J lost 3 bases. This CDR3 has 15 residues. In DNA, the CDR3 is TGTGCCAGCAGCTTCGCGGGGGGGCGGACAGATACGCAGTATTTT. It codes for CASSFAGGRTDTQYF.

This clone was picked up a small number of times. The chain links TRBV5-5 to TRBJ2-3, with TRBD2 as a possible D gene (5 bases). With 4 bases removed from V and 1 base from J, the gap between germline ends came to 13 bases. The CDR3 length is 15 residues. Per the germline V gene, CDR1 is SGHKS and CDR2 is YYEKEE (reference sequence). For the CDR3, the DNA is TGTGCCAGCAGCCCCGGACTTCGCGGCACAGATACGCAGTATTTT. Protein product: CASSPGLRGTDTQYF.

The chain couples TRBV2 to TRBJ1-1; D is unclear. Trimming stripped 7 bases from V and 3 bases from J, with 12 bases between. Germline values: CDR1 SNHLY, CDR2 FYNNEI. CDR3 length equals 13 residues. The CDR3: CASTREDDTEAFF. In DNA, the CDR3 is TGTGCCAGCACTAGAGAAGACGACACTGAAGCTTTCTTT.

This chain uses TRBV11-2 with TRBJ1-5; D possibly corresponds to TRBD1 (5 bases). The CDR3 has 14 amino acids. Trimming shortened V by 4 bases and J by 3 bases, and 10 bases separated the two germline ends. Germline V CDR1 and CDR2: SGHAT, FQNNGV. CDR3 DNA: TGTGCCAGCAGCTCCAGACAGCTCAATCAGCCCCAGCATTTT. Its translation is CASSSRQLNQPQHF.

This clone has a handful of counts. V and J are TRBV25-1 and TRBJ2-7; possibly TRBD1 or TRBD2 for D (10 bases each). Trimming took off 3 bases at V and 3 bases at J, with 24 bases between the two ends. The CDR3 has 18 amino acids. The germline V gene has CDR1 MGHDK and CDR2 SYGVNS. The CDR3 here is CASSDSGTGASGGYEQYF. The DNA for the CDR3 is TGTGCCAGCAGTGACTCCGGGACAGGGGCTAGCGGGGGCTACGAGCAGTACTTC.

The sample holds a few counts of this clone. The chain recombines TRBV5-1 with TRBJ2-1; 7 nucleotides align to TRBD1. Germline V gene lookup returns CDR1 SGHRS and CDR2 YFSETQ. The length of the CDR3 is 16 residues. The trim removed 1 base at V and 2 bases at J, leaving 6 bases unmatched. The CDR3 region is CASSLPSGTAYNEQFF. In DNA form, the CDR3 reads TGCGCCAGCAGCTTGCCCTCCGGGACAGCCTACAATGAGCAGTTCTTC.

J is TRBJ2-6 and V is TRBV9; D uncertain. V was clipped by 0 bases and J by 2 bases, with 6 bases between them. Germline V CDR1 and CDR2: SGDLS, YYNGEE. The CDR3 length is 15 residues. For the CDR3, the DNA is TGTGCCAGCAGCGTAGAGCTACCTGGGGCCAACGTCCTGACTTTC. Translating it yields CASSVELPGANVLTF.

The gene calls are TRBV11-1 and TRBJ2-1; 7 bases are shared with TRBD1. V was pared by 2 bases and J by 1 base, with 2 bases of the junction left unmatched. The germline gives CDR1 SGHAT, CDR2 FQDESV (reference sequence). The CDR3 is made up of 15 amino acids. DNA of the CDR3: TGTGCCAGCAGCTTAACCAGGGGGTCCTACAATGAGCAGTTCTTC. This encodes CASSLTRGSYNEQFF.

This clone has only one observation. This chain links TRBV25-1 with TRBJ2-2; no reliable D call. In germline, CDR1 is MGHDK, CDR2 SYGVNS. This CDR3 is 15 amino acids long. V lost 4 bases, J lost 4 bases, and 13 bases lay in between. CDR3 residues: CASSAGETLTGELFF. The CDR3 coding sequence is TGTGCCAGCAGTGCCGGCGAGACACTCACCGGGGAGCTGTTTTTT. The full variable domain, with the rest looked up from reference TRBV25-1 and TRBJ2-2, is EADIYQTPRYLVIGTGKKITLECSQTMGHDKMYWYQQDPGMELHLIHYSYGVNSTEKGDLSSESTVSRIRTEHFPLTLESARPSHTSQYLCASSAGETLTGELFFGEGSRLTVL.

V usage is TRBV7-7 and J usage is TRBJ2-7, with 10 bases that match TRBD2. V lost 3 bases to trimming and J lost 4 bases; unmatched junction nucleotides: 6. CDR1 and CDR2 (germline): SSHAT, FNYEAQ (reference sequence). The CDR3 runs to 15 residues. CDR3 in amino acids: CASSLLAGDRYEQYF. CDR3 bases: TGTGCCAGCAGCTTGCTAGCGGGAGATCGTTACGAGCAGTACTTC.

V gene TRBV7-2 combines with J gene TRBJ2-2, with TRBD2 matching 10 bases. CDR3 size: 14 residues. V gave up 7 bases and J gave up 6 bases; unmatched junction bases: 5. Germline V gene data show CDR1 as SGHTA and CDR2 as FQGNSA. This chain's CDR3 is CASNKAGGAGELFF. The CDR3 region has the DNA TGTGCCAGCAACAAAGCGGGAGGGGCCGGGGAGCTGTTTTTT.

This rearrangement joins TRBV27 to TRBJ2-7, with 7 bases that match TRBD1. CDR3 size: 14 residues. The V segment lost 5 bases and the J segment 3 bases; nucleotides outside the gene matches: 7. Germline values: CDR1 MNHEY, CDR2 SMNVEV (reference sequence). CDR3 DNA: TGTGCCAGCAGTCTCACAGGGGTCCACTACGAGCAGTACTTC. Protein product: CASSLTGVHYEQYF.

The V call is TRBV4-3, the J call TRBJ2-7; a possible D gene is TRBD2 (6 bases). Trimming took off 0 bases at V and 3 bases at J, with 15 bases between the two ends. The germline CDR1 and CDR2 sequences are LGHNA and YSLEER. The CDR3 length is 16 residues. The CDR3 bases are TGCGCCAGCAGCCAAGATATGGGGGGAGGTAGCTACGAGCAGTACTTC. Translation: CASSQDMGGGSYEQYF.

V is TRBV6-5 and J is TRBJ1-5; D unclear. CDR1 and CDR2 (germline): MNHEY, SVGAGI. The CDR3 spans 13 residues. The V and J ends lost 3 bases and 4 bases respectively, with 7 bases between them. The CDR3, as DNA: TGTGCCAGCAGTTATGGCCAGAATCAGCCCCAGCATTTT. This sequence encodes CASSYGQNQPQHF.

V gene TRBV25-1 combines with J gene TRBJ1-1; weak D call: TRBD1 (6 bases). This CDR3 comprises 11 residues. V shed 10 bases and J shed 4 bases, with 10 bases lying between them. Germline V gives CDR1 MGHDK, CDR2 SYGVNS. This CDR3 is CATIQGTEAFF. CDR3 DNA sequence: TGTGCCACGATACAGGGCACTGAAGCTTTCTTT.

V usage is TRBV7-3 and J usage is TRBJ2-5; D is possibly TRBD2 (5 bases). The germline V gene has CDR1 SGHTA and CDR2 FQGTGA. V dropped 5 bases and J dropped 2 bases, with 9 bases sitting between them. This CDR3 region has 13 residues. CDR3 in DNA: TGTGCCAGCAGCCCCAGCGGACAAGAGACCCAGTACTTC. This translates into CASSPSGQETQYF.

The V and J genes are TRBV6-5 and TRBJ1-1, with 8 bases lining up with TRBD1. Germline V CDR1 and CDR2: MNHEY, SVGAGI. CDR3 size: 14 residues. J gave up 1 base and V 6 bases, and 4 bases lay outside the gene matches. The CDR3: CASSSGTGNTEAFF. The CDR3 nucleotides are TGTGCCAGCAGCTCCGGGACAGGGAACACTGAAGCTTTCTTT.

The chain has TRBV29-1 and TRBJ2-7, with D possibly matching TRBD2 (6 bases). There are 12 residues in the CDR3. Germline-derived CDR1 and CDR2 are SQVTM and ANQGSEA. V was trimmed by 6 bases and J by 5 bases, leaving 14 bases between them. The DNA for the CDR3 is TGCAGCGTCGATAACGGGGGAGACGAGCAGTACTTC. Protein: CSVDNGGDEQYF.

The chain's CDR3 is CASSMDMVSGNTIYF. Written as DNA, the CDR3 is TGCGCCAGCAGCATGGACATGGTCTCTGGAAACACCATATATTTT. The chain joins TRBV5-1 to TRBJ1-3; weak D call: TRBD1 (5 bases). The CDR3 is 15 amino acids. Per germline, CDR1 SGHRS and CDR2 YFSETQ. V lost 4 bases and J 0 bases, leaving 11 bases between the germline ends.

The CDR3 DNA sequence: TGTGCCAGCCGGTTGAACACTGAAGCTTTCTTT. It specifies CASRLNTEAFF. This chain joins TRBV27 and TRBJ1-1; D gene ambiguous. The V gene's germline CDR1 is MNHEY and CDR2 SMNVEV (reference sequence). This CDR3 is built from 11 residues. Between the trimmed V and J ends, which lost 8 bases and 0 bases, there was a span of 4 bases.

The rearrangement uses TRBV5-4 and TRBJ2-5; D is perhaps TRBD2 (6 bases). The CDR3 runs to 16 residues. The germline V gene has CDR1 SGHNT and CDR2 YYREEE (reference sequence). Trimming took 0 bases from V and 5 from J, leaving 17 bases between them. The CDR3, as DNA: TGTGCCAGCAGCTTGGCCTGGCCCACTAGCTTGGAGACCCAGTACTTC. Protein sequence: CASSLAWPTSLETQYF.

The CDR3 reads CASSDVGTGVYGYTF. For the CDR3, the DNA is TGTGCCAGCAGTGACGTTGGGACAGGGGTTTATGGCTACACCTTC. This rearrangement joins TRBV2 to TRBJ1-2, with TRBD1 matching 10 bases. This CDR3 region has 15 residues. After removal of 3 bases from V and 5 bases from J, the junction contained 6 bases not matched to a gene. Germline lookup yields CDR1 SNHLY and CDR2 FYNNEI.

This clone was seen a single time. V is TRBV7-2 and J is TRBJ1-1; D gene uncertain. The CDR3 spans 14 residues. Germline V gives CDR1 SGHTA, CDR2 FQGNSA. The V end lost 3 bases, the J end lost 1 base, and 9 bases lay between the germline ends. The CDR3 region is CASSFSPRNTEAFF. The DNA for the CDR3 is TGTGCCAGCAGCTTTTCCCCGCGGAACACTGAAGCTTTCTTT.

The chain recombines TRBV7-2 with TRBJ1-2; a possible D gene is TRBD1 (6 bases). V shed 5 bases and J shed 2 bases, with 9 bases lying between them. Per germline, CDR1 SGHTA and CDR2 FQGNSA. This CDR3 has 13 amino acids. In DNA, the CDR3 is TGTGCCAGCAGCCTAAGGGGGAACTATGGCTACACCTTC. It yields the protein CASSLRGNYGYTF.

Comments on this clone: At one boundary the junction diverges from the germline segment, which might be a read error. Other DNA sequences of this sample code for an identical CDR3. The V call is TRBV6-5, the J call TRBJ2-2; 7 bases fit TRBD1. The CDR3 consists of 15 residues. In germline, CDR1 is MNHEY, CDR2 SVGAGI. Written as DNA, the CDR3 is TGTGCCAGCCGTCCTGGGGACAGTCACACTGGGGAGCTGTTTTTT. Translating gives CASRPGDSHTGELFF.

The chain has TRBV7-3 and TRBJ2-7; D not certain. Looked up from germline, CDR1 is SGHTA and CDR2 is FQGTGA. The CDR3 is 14 residues long. Trimming shortened V by 5 bases and J by 6 bases, and 17 bases separated the two germline ends. The CDR3 bases are TGTGCCAGCAGCCCATCAGGCGAATCTGGCGAGCAGTACTTC. The encoded protein is CASSPSGESGEQYF.

This clone has a single count. This rearrangement joins TRBV4-1 to TRBJ2-7, with D possibly being TRBD1 (5 bases). This CDR3 has 15 residues. Trimming cost V 3 bases and J 1 base, with 13 bases left between them. Germline lookup yields CDR1 MGHRA and CDR2 YSYEKL. The CDR3: CASSQRSPGSYEQYF. As DNA, the CDR3 is TGCGCCAGCAGCCAGAGGTCCCCAGGGTCCTACGAGCAGTACTTC.

The chain recombines TRBV5-1 with TRBJ2-7; maybe TRBD1 (5 bases). V lost 0 bases and J lost 8, with 12 bases in between. The CDR3 is 13 amino acids. Looked up from germline, CDR1 is SGHRS and CDR2 is YFSETQ. CDR3 loop: CASSLGWGNQQYF. CDR3 bases: TGCGCCAGCAGCTTGGGCTGGGGCAACCAGCAGTACTTC.

The chain employs TRBV30 and TRBJ1-5; a possible D gene is TRBD1 (6 bases). CDR1 is GTSNPN, CDR2 SVGIG, per germline (reference sequence). CDR3 size: 13 residues. V was trimmed by 1 base and J by 6 bases, leaving 10 bases between them. CDR3 sequence: CAWSDRAGQPQHF. In DNA, the CDR3 is TGTGCCTGGAGTGACAGGGCAGGTCAGCCCCAGCATTTT.

This clone appeared a few times. V gene TRBV7-6 combines with J gene TRBJ2-7; 10 bases map to TRBD1. The CDR3 has 15 residues. The V segment lost 3 bases and the J segment 5 bases; nucleotides outside the gene matches: 7. Germline V gene lookup returns CDR1 SGHVS and CDR2 FNYEAQ. CDR3 sequence (DNA): TGTGCCAGCAGCTTGACAGGGGGCGGAGGGGACGAGCAGTACTTC. It is translated as CASSLTGGGGDEQYF. The variable domain in full, with the rest retrieved from reference TRBV7-6 and TRBJ2-7, is GAGVSQSPRYKVTKRGQDVALRCDPISGHVSLYWYRQALGQGPEFLTYFNYEAQQDKSGLPNDRFSAERPEGSISTLTIQRTEQRDSAMYRCASSLTGGGGDEQYFGPGTRLTVT.

This sequence joins TRBV10-2 and TRBJ2-5; 8 bases fit TRBD2. Near its end, the DNA agrees better with TRBJ2-7, so the J call may be wrong. The CDR3 spans 13 residues. Germline assignment: CDR1 WSHSY and CDR2 SAAADI. CDR3 region: CASSDGLAGEQYF. CDR3 sequence (DNA): TGCGCCAGCAGTGATGGACTAGCCGGCGAGCAGTACTTC.